The clone carrying this TCR beta chain was seen a few times. Its specificity is unknown. This sample was included in a study of CD8 T cells in ankylosing spondylitis. General study results and limits: Made up of under 10 highly homologous variants, a TCR beta motif appeared characteristic of ankylosing spondylitis blood.

After removal of 3 bases from V and 4 bases from J, the junction contained 15 bases not matched to a gene. CDR3 size: 17 residues. Germline loops: CDR1 MDHEN, CDR2 SYDVKM. Each CDR3 protein gets one entry after TCRdb re-called the 5' RACE reads with MiXCR. The sample has 200,000 to 250,000 distinct CDR3 sequences; around 18% are singletons. Material for sequencing was blood, either unsorted or a sorted T cell fraction (not recorded which). The genes are TRBV28 and TRBJ2-7; 7 nucleotides match TRBD1. This sequence was found in a male donor with ankylosing spondylitis. CDR3 sequence reads: CASSFAPSGTDNYEQYF. Here the CDR3 DNA reads TGTGCCAGCAGTTTCGCCCCCTCCGGGACAGACAATTACGAGCAGTACTTC.